This TCR beta chain was profiled in a study of cytomegalovirus exposure and HLA in healthy donors. The PCR made use of 60 Vbeta and 13 Jbeta primers. Method: immunoSEQ multiplex PCR; TCRdb's copy keeps in-frame clones and lacks some. Counted here are about 97,000 clones, 73% occurring once; the ten biggest clones make up over 3%. This receptor was identified in a man aged 35-49 years in good health and CMV-seronegative. Sequencing was done on a sample of PBMCs.

The CDR3 coding sequence is TGTGCCAGCAGTCTTACACCGGGACAGGGACTTGGCTACACCTTC. Translation gives CASSLTPGQGLGYTF. This rearrangement joins TRBV28 to TRBJ1-2; TRBD1 matches at 9 bases. V dropped 5 bases and J dropped 7; count of bases not matched to a gene: 11. The CDR3 is 15 residues long. In germline, CDR1 is MDHEN, CDR2 SYDVKM.